In this sample, the clone carrying this T cell receptor beta chain turned up a few times. The target antigen is unknown. 60 Vbeta and 13 Jbeta primers were used in PCR. Here immunoSEQ multiplex PCR was the method, and the copy in TCRdb shows in-frame clones only, minus some. The sample includes about 110,000 clones, about 60% of them seen just once. The CDR3 is made up of 16 amino acids. Looked up from germline, CDR1 is SNHLY and CDR2 is FYNNEI. V gave up 5 bases and J gave up 1 base; unmatched junction bases: 7. This entry belongs to a study of cytomegalovirus exposure and HLA in healthy donors. Regarding the study as a whole: The authors listed some 150 TCR beta chains as cytomegalovirus-associated. Association of a missense DCLRE1C variant with TCR beta V- and J-gene trimming was reported in a later analysis.

The source of this sequence is a woman aged 30 to 39 in good health and CMV-seronegative. Specimen: PBMCs. This chain links TRBV2 with TRBJ2-2; 7 bases match TRBD1. CDR3 region: CASSRTGAGNTGELFF. Here the CDR3 DNA reads TGTGCCAGCAGTCGTACAGGGGCCGGGAACACCGGGGAGCTGTTTTTT.